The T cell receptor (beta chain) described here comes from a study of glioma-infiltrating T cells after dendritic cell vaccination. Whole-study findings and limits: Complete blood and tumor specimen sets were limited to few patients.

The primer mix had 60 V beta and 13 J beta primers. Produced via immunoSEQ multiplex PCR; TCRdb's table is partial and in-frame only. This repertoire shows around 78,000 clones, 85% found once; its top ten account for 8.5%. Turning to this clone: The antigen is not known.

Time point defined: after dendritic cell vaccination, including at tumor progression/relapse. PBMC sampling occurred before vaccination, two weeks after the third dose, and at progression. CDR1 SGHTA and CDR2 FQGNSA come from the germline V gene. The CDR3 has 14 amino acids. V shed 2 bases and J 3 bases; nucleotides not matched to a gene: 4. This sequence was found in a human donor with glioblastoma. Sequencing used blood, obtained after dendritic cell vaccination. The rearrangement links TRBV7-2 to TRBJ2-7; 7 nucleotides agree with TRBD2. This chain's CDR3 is CASSLTGGYYEQYF. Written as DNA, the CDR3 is TGTGCCAGCAGCTTAACGGGGGGTTACTACGAGCAGTACTTC.